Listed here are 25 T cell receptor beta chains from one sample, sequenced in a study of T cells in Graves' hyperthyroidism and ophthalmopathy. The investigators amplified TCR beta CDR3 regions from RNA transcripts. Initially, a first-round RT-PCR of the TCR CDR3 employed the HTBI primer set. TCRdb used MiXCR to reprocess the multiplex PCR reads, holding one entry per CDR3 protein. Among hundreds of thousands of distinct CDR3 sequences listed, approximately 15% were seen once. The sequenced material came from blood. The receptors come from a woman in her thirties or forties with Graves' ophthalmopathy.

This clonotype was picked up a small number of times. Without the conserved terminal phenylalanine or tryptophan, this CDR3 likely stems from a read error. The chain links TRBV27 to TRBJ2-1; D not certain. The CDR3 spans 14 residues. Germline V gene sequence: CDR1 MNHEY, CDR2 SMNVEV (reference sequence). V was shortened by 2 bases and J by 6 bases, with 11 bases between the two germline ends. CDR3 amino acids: CASSLRGSLNEQFS. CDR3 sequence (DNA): TGTGCCAGCAGTTTAAGAGGATCCCTCAATGAGCAGTTCTCC.

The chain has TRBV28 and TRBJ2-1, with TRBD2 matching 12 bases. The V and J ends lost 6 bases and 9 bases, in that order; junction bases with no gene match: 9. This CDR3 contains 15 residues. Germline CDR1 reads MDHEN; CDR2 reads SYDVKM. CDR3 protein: CASSRTSGKGGEQFF. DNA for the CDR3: TGTGCCAGCAGCCGGACTAGCGGGAAGGGGGGTGAGCAGTTCTTC.

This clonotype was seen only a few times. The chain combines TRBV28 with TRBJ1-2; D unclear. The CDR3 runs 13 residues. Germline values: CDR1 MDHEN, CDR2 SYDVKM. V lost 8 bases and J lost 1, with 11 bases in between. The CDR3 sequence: CASSREINYGYTF. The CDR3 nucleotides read TGTGCCAGCTCCCGGGAGATTAACTATGGCTACACCTTC.

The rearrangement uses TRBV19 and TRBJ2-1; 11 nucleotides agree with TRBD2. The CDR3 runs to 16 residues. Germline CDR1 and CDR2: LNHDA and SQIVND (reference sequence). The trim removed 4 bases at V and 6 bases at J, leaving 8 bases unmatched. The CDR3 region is CASSTGRSGRANEQFF. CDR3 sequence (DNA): TGTGCCAGTAGTACGGGCCGTAGCGGGAGGGCCAATGAGCAGTTCTTC. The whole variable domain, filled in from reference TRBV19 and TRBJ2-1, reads DGGITQSPKYLFRKEGQNVTLSCEQNLNHDAMYWYRQDPGQGLRLIYYSQIVNDFQKGDIAEGYSVSREKKESFPLTVTSAQKNPTAFYLCASSTGRSGRANEQFFGPGTRLTVL.

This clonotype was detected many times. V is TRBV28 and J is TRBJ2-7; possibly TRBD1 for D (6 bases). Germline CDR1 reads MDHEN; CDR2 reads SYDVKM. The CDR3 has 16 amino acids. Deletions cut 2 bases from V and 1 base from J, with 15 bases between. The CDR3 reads CASSLRTEFSSYEQYF. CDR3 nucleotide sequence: TGTGCCAGCAGTTTAAGGACAGAGTTTTCTTCCTACGAGCAGTACTTC. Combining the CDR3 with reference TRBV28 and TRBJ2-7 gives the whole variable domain DVKVTQSSRYLVKRTGEKVFLECVQDMDHENMFWYRQDPGLGLRLIYFSYDVKMKEKGDIPEGYSVSREKKERFSLILESASTNQTSMYLCASSLRTEFSSYEQYFGPGTRLTVT.

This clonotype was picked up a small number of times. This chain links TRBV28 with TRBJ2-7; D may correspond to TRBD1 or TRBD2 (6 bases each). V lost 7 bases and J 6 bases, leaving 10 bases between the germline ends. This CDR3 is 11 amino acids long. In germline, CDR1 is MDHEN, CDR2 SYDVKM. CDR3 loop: CASTEGGEQYF. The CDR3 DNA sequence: TGTGCCAGCACCGAGGGGGGCGAGCAGTACTTC.

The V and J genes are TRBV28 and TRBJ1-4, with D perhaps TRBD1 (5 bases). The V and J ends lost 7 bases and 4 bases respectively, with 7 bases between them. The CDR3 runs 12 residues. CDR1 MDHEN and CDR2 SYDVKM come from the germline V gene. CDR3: CASMGRNEKLFF. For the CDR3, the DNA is TGTGCCAGCATGGGGCGTAATGAAAAACTGTTTTTT.

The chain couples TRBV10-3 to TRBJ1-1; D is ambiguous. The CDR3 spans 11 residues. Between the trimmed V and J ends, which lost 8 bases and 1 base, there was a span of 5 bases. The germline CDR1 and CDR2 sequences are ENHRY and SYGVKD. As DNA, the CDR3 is TGTGCCATCCGGGAGAACACTGAAGCTTTCTTT. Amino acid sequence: CAIRENTEAFF.

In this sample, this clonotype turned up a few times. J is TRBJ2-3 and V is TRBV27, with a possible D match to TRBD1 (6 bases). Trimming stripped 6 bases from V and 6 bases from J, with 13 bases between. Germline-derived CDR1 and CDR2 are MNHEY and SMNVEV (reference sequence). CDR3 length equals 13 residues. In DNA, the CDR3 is TGTGCCAGCAGCCCCTACAGGGTTGATACGCAGTATTTT. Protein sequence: CASSPYRVDTQYF.

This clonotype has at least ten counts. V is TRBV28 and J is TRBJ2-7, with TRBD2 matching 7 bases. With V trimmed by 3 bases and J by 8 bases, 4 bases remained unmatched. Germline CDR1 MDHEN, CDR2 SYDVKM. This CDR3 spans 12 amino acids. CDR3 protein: CASSLAAGQQYF. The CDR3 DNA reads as TGTGCCAGCAGTTTGGCAGCGGGACAGCAGTACTTC.

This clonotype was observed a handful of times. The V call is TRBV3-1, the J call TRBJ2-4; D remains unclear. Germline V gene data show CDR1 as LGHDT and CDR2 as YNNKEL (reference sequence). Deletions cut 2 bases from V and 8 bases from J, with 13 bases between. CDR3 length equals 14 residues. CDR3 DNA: TGTGCCAGCAGCCAACGCTCCGCGTATGACATTCAGTACTTC. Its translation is CASSQRSAYDIQYF.

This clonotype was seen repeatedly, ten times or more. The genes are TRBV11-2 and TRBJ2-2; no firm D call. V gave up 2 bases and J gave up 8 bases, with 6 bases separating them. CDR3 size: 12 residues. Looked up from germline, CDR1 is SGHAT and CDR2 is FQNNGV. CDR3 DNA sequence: TGTGCCAGCAGCTTAATATCTGGGGAGCTGTTTTTT. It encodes CASSLISGELFF.

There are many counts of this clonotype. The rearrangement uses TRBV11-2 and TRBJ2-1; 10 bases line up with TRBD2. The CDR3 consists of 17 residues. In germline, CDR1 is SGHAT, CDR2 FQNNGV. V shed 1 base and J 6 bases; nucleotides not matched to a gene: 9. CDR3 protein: CASSLGVAGGLSNEQFF. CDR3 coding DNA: TGTGCCAGCAGCTTAGGAGTAGCGGGAGGACTATCCAATGAGCAGTTCTTC.

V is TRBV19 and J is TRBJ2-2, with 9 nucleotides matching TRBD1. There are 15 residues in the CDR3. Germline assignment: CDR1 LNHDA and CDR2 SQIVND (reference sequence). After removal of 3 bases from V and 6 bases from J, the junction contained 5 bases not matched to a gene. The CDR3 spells CASSMRTGDAGELFF. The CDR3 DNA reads TGTGCCAGTAGTATGAGGACAGGGGACGCCGGGGAGCTGTTTTTT.

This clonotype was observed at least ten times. DNA for the CDR3: TGTGCCAGCGGCCGGGACATCCAAGAGACCCAGTACTTC. This gives the protein CASGRDIQETQYF. The chain employs TRBV6-1 and TRBJ2-5, with a tentative D call TRBD1 (6 bases). CDR3 length: 13 residues. Trimming took off 8 bases at V and 1 base at J, with 11 bases between the two ends. CDR1 and CDR2 (germline): MNHNS, SASEGT.

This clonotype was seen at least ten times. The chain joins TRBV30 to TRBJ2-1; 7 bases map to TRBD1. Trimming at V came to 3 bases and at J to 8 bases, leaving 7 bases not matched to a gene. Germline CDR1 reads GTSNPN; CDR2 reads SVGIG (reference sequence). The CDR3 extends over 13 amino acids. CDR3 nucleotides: TGTGCCTGGAGGACCTACACAGGGGATGAGCAGTTCTTC. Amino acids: CAWRTYTGDEQFF. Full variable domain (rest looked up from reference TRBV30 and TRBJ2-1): SQTIHQWPATLVQPVGSPLSLECTVEGTSNPNLYWYRQAAGRGLQLLFYSVGIGQISSEVPQNLSASRPQDRQFILSSKKLLLSDSGFYLCAWRTYTGDEQFFGPGTRLTVL.

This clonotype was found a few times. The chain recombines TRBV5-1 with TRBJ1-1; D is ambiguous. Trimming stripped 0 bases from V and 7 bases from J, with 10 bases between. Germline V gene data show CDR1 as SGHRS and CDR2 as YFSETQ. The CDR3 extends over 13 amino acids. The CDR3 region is CASSLVVGGEAFF. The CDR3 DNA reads TGCGCCAGCAGCTTGGTAGTGGGTGGTGAAGCTTTCTTT.

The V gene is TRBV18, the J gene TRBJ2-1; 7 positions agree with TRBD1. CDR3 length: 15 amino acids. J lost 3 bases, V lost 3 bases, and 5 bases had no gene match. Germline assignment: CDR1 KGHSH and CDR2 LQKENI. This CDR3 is CASSPSTGNYNEQFF. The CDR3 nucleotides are TGTGCCAGCTCACCTTCGACAGGGAACTACAATGAGCAGTTCTTC.

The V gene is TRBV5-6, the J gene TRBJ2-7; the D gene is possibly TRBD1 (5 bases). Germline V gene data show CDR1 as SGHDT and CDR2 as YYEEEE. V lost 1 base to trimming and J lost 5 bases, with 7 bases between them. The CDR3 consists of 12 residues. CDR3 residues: CASSLRGHEQYF. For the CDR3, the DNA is TGTGCCAGCAGCTTGAGGGGCCACGAGCAGTACTTC.

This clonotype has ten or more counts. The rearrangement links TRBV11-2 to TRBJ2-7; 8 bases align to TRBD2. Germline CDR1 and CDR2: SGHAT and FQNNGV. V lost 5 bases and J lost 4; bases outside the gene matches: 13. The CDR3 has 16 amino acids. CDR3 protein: CASSIEAGLGVYEQYF. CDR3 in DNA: TGTGCCAGCAGCATCGAGGCGGGACTAGGAGTTTACGAGCAGTACTTC.

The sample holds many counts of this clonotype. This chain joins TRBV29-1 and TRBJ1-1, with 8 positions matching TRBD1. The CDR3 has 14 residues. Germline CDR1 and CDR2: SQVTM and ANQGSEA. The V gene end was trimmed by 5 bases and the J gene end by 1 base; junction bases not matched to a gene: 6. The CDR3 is CSVPPGQGNTEAFF. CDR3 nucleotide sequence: TGCAGCGTTCCTCCTGGACAGGGGAACACTGAAGCTTTCTTT. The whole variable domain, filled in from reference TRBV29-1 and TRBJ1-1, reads SAVISQKPSRDICQRGTSLTIQCQVDSQVTMMFWYRQQPGQSLTLIATANQGSEATYESGFVIDKFPISRPNLTFSTLTVSNMSPEDSSIYLCSVPPGQGNTEAFFGQGTRLTVV.

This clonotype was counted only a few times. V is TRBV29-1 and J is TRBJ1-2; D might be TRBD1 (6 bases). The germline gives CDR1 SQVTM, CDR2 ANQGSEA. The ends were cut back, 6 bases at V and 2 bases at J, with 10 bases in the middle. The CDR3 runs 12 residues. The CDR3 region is CSVSRGNYGYTF. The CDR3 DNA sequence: TGCAGCGTATCGAGGGGGAACTATGGCTACACCTTC.

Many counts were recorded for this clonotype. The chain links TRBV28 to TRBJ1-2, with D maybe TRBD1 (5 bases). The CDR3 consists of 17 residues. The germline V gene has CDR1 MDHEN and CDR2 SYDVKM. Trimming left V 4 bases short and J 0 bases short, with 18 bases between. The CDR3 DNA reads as TGTGCCAGCAGTTCGTATCTTAGGGGTTTTACTAACTATGGCTACACCTTC. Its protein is CASSSYLRGFTNYGYTF.

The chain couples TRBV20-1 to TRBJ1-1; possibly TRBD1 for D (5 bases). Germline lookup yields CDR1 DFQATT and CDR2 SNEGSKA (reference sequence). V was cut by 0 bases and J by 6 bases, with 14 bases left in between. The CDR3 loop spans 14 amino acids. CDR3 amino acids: CSARESGYGSEAFF. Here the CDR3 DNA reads TGCAGTGCTAGAGAGTCAGGGTACGGTTCTGAAGCTTTCTTT.

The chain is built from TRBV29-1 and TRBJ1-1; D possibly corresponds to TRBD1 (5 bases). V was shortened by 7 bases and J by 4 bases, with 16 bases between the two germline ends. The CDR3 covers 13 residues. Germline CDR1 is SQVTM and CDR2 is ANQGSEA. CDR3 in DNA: TGCAGCGGCAGGCAAGCCACAGGCACTGAAGCTTTCTTT. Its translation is CSGRQATGTEAFF.